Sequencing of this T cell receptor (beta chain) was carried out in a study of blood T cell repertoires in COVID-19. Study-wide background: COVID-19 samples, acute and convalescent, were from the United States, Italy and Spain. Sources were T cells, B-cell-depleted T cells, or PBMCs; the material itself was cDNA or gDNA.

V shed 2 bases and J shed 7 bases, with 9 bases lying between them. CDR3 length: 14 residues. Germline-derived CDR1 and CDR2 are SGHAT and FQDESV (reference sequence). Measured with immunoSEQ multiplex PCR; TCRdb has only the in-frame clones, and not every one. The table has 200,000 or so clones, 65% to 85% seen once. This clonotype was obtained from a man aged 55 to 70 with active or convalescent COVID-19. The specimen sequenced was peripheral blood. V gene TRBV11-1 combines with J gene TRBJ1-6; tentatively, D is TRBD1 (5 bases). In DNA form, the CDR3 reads TGTGCCAGCAGCTTATATAGGGGAAATTCACCCCTCCACTTT. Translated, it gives CASSLYRGNSPLHF.